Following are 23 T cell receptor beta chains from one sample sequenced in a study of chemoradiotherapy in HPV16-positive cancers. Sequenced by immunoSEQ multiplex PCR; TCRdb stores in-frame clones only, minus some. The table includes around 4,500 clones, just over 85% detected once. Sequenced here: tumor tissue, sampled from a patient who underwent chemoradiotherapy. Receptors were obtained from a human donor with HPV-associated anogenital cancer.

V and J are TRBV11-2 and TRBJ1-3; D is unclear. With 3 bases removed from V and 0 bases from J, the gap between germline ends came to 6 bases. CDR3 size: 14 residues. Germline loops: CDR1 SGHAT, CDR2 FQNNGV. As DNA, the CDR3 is TGTGCCAGCAGCTTCGGTGTCTCTGGAAACACCATATATTTT. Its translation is CASSFGVSGNTIYF.

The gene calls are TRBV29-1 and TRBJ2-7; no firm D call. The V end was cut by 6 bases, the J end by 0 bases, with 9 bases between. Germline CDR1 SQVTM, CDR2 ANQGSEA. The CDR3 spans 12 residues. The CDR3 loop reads CSVTSSSYEQYF. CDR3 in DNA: TGCAGCGTCACCAGTAGCTCCTACGAGCAGTACTTC.

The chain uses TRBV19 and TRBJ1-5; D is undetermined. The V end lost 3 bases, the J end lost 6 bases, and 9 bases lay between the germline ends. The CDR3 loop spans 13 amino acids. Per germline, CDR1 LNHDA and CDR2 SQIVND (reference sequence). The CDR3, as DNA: TGTGCCAGTAGTATTTGGGAAGCTCAGCCCCAGCATTTT. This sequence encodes CASSIWEAQPQHF.

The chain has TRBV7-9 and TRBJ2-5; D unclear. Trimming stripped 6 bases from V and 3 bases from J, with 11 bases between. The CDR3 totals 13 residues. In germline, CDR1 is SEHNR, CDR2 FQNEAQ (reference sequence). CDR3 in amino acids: CASRPEGKETQYF. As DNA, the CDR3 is TGTGCCAGCAGGCCAGAAGGGAAAGAGACCCAGTACTTC.

The CDR3 bases are TGTGCCAGCAGCTTAGTATCAGGGTTTTATGGCTACACCTTC. Translating it yields CASSLVSGFYGYTF. The chain employs TRBV7-9 and TRBJ1-2; perhaps TRBD1 as D (5 bases). CDR3 length: 14 residues. CDR1 is SEHNR and CDR2 is FQNEAQ in the germline V gene (reference sequence). The V and J ends lost 1 base and 5 bases respectively, with 11 bases between them.

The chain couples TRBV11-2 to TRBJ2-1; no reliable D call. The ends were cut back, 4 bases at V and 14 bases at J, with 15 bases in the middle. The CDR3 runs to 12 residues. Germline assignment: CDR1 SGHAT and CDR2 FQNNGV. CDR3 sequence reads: CASSSSMQEEFF. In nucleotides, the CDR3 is TGTGCCAGCAGCTCTTCGATGCAAGAGGAGTTCTTC. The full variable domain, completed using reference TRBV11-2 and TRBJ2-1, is EAGVAQSPRYKIIEKRQSVAFWCNPISGHATLYWYQQILGQGPKLLIQFQNNGVVDDSQLPKDRFSAERLKGVDSTLKIQPAKLEDSAVYLCASSSSMQEEFFGPGTRLTVL.

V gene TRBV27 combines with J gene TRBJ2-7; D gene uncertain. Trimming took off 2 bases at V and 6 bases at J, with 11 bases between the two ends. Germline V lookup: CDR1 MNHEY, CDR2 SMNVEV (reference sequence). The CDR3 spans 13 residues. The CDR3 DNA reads TGTGCCAGCAGTTTAGATCCCGGGTCCGAGCAGTACTTC. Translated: CASSLDPGSEQYF.

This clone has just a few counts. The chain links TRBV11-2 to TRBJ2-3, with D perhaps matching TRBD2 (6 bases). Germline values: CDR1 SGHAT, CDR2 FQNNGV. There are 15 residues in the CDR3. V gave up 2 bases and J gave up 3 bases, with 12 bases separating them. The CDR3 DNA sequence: TGTGCCAGCAGCTTAAGAGGGACTGGTACAGATACGCAGTATTTT. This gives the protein CASSLRGTGTDTQYF.

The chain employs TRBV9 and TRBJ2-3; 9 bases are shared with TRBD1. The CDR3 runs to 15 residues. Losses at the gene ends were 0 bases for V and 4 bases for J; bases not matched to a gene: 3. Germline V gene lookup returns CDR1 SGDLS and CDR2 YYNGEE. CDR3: CASSVGGQGADTQYF. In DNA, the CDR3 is TGTGCCAGCAGCGTAGGGGGACAGGGAGCAGATACGCAGTATTTT. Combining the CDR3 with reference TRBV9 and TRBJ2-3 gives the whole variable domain DSGVTQTPKHLITATGQRVTLRCSPRSGDLSVYWYQQSLDQGLQFLIQYYNGEERAKGNILERFSAQQFPDLHSELNLSSLELGDSALYFCASSVGGQGADTQYFGPGTRLTVL.

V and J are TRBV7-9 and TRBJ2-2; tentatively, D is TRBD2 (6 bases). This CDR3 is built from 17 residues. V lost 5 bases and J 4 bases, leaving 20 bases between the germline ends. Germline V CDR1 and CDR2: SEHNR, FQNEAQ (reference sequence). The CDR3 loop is CASSREAGFGFTGELFF. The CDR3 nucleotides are TGTGCCAGCAGCCGTGAGGCGGGGTTCGGTTTCACCGGGGAGCTGTTTTTT.

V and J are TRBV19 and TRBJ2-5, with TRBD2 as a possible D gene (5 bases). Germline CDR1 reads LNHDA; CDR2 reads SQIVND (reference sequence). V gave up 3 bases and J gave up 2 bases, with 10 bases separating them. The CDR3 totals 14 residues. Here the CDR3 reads CASSIYGKQETQYF. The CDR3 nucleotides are TGTGCCAGTAGTATCTACGGGAAACAAGAGACCCAGTACTTC.

The CDR3 here is CASSSWTGKNEQFF. The DNA for the CDR3 is TGTGCCAGCAGTTCGTGGACAGGGAAGAATGAGCAGTTCTTC. The genes are TRBV6-5 and TRBJ2-1, with 8 nucleotides matching TRBD1. The V segment lost 4 bases and the J segment 7 bases; nucleotides outside the gene matches: 6. There are 14 residues in the CDR3. Germline CDR1 MNHEY, CDR2 SVGAGI.

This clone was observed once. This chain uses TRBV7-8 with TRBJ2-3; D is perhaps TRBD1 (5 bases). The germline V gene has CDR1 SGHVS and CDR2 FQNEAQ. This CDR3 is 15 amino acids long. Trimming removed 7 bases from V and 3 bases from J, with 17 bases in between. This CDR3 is CASNPPGFWTDTQYF. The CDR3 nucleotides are TGTGCCAGCAACCCCCCAGGGTTTTGGACAGATACGCAGTATTTT.

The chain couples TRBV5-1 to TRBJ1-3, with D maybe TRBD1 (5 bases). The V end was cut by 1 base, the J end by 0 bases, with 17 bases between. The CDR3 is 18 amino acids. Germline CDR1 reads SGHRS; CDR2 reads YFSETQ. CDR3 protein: CASSLQGASPHSGNTIYF. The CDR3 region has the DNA TGCGCCAGCAGCTTGCAAGGGGCGAGTCCCCACTCTGGAAACACCATATATTTT. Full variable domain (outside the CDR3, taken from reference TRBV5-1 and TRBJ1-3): KAGVTQTPRYLIKTRGQQVTLSCSPISGHRSVSWYQQTPGQGLQFLFEYFSETQRNKGNFPGRFSGRQFSNSRSEMNVSTLELGDSALYLCASSLQGASPHSGNTIYFGEGSWLTVV.

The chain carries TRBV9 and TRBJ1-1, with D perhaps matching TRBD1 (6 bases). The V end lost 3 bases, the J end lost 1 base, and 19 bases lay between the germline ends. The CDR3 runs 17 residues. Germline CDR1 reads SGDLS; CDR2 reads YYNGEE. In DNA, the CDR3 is TGTGCCAGCAGCGCAGATTTCTCGCGGGGGGCGAACACTGAAGCTTTCTTT. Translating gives CASSADFSRGANTEAFF. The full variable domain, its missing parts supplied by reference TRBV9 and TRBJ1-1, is DSGVTQTPKHLITATGQRVTLRCSPRSGDLSVYWYQQSLDQGLQFLIQYYNGEERAKGNILERFSAQQFPDLHSELNLSSLELGDSALYFCASSADFSRGANTEAFFGQGTRLTVV.

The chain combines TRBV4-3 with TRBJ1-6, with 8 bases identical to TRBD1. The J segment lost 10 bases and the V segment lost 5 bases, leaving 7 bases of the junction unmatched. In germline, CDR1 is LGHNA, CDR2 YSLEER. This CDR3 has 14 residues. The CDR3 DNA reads TGCGCCAGCAGCAGCGGACAGGGAAACTCACCCCTCCACTTT. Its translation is CASSSGQGNSPLHF.

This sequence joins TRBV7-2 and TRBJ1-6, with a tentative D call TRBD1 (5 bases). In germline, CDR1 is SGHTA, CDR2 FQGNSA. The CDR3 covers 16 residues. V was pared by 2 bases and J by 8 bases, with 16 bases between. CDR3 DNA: TGTGCCAGCAGCTTATATCTTCAGGGAGCGGATTCACCCCTCCACTTT. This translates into CASSLYLQGADSPLHF.

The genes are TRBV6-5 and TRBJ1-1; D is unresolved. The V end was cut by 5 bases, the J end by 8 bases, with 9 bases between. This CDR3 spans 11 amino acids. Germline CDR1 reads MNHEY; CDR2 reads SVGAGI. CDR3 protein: CASSKYKEAFF. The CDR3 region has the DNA TGTGCCAGCAGTAAATACAAGGAAGCTTTCTTT.

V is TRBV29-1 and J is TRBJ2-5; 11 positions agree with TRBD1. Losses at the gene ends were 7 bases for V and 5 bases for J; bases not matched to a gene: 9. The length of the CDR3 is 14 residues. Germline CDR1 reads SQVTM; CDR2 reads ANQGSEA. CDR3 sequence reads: CSATGGQGVETQYF. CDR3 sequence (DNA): TGCAGCGCCACAGGGGGACAGGGGGTGGAGACCCAGTACTTC.

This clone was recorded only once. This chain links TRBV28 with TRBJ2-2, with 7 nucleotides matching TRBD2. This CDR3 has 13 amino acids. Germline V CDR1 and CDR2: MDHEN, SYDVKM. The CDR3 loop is CGINRGDTGELFF. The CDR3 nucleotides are TGTGGAATCAATCGGGGGGACACCGGGGAGCTGTTTTTT.

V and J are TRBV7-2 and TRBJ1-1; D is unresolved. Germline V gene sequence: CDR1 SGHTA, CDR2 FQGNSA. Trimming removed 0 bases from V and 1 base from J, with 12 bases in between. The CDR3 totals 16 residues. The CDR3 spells CASSLAPGRGNTEAFF. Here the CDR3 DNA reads TGTGCCAGCAGCTTAGCGCCAGGCCGAGGGAACACTGAAGCTTTCTTT.

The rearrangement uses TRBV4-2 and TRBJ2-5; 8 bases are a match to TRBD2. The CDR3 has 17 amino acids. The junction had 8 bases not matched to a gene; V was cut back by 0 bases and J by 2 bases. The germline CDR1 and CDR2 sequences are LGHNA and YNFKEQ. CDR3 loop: CASSQDGGGGSQETQYF. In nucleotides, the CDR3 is TGTGCCAGCAGCCAAGACGGCGGCGGGGGGAGTCAAGAGACCCAGTACTTC.

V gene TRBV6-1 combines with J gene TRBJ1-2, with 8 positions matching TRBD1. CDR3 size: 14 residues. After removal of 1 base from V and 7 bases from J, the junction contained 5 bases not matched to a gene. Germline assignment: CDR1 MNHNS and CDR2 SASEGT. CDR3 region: CASSEGTGGLGYTF. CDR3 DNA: TGTGCCAGCAGTGAAGGAACAGGGGGGCTTGGCTACACCTTC.